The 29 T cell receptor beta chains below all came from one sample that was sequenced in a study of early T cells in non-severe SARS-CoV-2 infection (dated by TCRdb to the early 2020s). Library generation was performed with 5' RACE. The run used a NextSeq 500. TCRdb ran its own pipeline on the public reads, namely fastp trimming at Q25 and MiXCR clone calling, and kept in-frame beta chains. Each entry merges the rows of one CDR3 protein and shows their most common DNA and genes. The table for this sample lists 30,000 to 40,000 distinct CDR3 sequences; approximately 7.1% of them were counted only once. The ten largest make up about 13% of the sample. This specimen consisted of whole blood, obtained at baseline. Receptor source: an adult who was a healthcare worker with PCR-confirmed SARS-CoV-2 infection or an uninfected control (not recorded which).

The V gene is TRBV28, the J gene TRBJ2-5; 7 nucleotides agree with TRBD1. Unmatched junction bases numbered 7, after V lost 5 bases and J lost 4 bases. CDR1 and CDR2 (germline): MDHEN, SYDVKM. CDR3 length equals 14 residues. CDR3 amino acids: CASSQGTALETQYF. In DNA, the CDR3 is TGTGCCAGCAGTCAGGGGACAGCCCTAGAGACCCAGTACTTC.

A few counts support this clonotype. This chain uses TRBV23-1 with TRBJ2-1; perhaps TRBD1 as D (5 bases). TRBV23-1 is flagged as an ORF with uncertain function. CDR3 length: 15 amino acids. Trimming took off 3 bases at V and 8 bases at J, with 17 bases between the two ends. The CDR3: CASSHHSRGRDEQFF. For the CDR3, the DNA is TGCGCCAGCAGTCATCACTCTAGGGGTCGGGATGAGCAGTTCTTC.

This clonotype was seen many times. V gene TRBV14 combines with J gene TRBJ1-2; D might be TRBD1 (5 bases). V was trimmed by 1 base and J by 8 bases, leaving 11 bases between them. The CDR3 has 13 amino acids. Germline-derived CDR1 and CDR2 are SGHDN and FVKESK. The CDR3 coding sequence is TGTGCCAGCAGCCAAGGGGCAGGGTACGGCTACACCTTC. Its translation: CASSQGAGYGYTF.

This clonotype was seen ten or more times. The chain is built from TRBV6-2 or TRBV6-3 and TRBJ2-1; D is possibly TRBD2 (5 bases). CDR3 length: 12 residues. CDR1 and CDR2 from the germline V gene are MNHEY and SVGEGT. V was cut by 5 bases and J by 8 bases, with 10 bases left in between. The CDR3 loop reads CASSKLAYEQFF. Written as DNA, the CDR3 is TGTGCCAGCAGTAAATTAGCGTATGAGCAGTTCTTC.

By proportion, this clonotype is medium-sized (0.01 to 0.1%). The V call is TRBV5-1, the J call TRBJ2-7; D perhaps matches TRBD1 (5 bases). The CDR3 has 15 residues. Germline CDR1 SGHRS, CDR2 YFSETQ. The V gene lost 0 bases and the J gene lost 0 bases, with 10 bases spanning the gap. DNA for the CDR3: TGCGCCAGCAGCTTGGGTCCAGGGTTCTCCTACGAGCAGTACTTC. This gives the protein CASSLGPGFSYEQYF.

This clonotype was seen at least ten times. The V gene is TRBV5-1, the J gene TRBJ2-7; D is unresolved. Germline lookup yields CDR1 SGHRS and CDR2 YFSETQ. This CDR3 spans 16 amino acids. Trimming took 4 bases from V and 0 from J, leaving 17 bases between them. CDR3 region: CASSPSPGAASYEQYV. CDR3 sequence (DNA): TGCGCCAGCAGCCCATCTCCAGGAGCCGCCTCCTACGAGCAGTACGTC.

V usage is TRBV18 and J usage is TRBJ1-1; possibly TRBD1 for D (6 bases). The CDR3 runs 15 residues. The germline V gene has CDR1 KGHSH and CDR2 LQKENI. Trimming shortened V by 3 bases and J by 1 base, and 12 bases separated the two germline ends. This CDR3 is CASSPGQGQNTEAFF. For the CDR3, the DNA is TGTGCCAGCTCACCGGGGCAGGGACAGAACACTGAAGCTTTCTTT.

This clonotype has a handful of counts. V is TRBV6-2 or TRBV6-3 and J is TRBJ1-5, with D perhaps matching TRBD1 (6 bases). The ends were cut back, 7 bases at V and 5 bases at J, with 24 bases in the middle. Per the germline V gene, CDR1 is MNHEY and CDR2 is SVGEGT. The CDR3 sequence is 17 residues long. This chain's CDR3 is CASTRRGVRGRDQPQHF. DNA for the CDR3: TGTGCCAGCACCAGACGAGGGGTCAGGGGTAGAGATCAGCCCCAGCATTTT.

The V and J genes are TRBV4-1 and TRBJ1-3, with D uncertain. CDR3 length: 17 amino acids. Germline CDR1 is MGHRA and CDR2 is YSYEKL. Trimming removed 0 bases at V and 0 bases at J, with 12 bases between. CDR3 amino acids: CASSQDIRASSGNTIYF. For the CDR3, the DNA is TGCGCCAGCAGCCAAGACATAAGGGCTAGCTCTGGAAACACCATATATTTT.

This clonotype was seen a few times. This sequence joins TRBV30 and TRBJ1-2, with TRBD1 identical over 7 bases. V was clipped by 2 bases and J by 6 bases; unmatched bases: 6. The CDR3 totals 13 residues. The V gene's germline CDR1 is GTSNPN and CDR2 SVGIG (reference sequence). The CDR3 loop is CAWSYSQGNGYTF. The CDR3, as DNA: TGTGCCTGGAGTTATTCACAGGGGAATGGCTACACCTTC.

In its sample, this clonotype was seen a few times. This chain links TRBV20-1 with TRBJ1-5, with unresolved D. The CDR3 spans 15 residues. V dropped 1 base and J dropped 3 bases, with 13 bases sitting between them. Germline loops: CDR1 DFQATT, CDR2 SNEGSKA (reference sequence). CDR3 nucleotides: TGCAGTGCTAGAGGGGAAAGGATAGACAATCAGCCCCAGCATTTT. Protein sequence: CSARGERIDNQPQHF.

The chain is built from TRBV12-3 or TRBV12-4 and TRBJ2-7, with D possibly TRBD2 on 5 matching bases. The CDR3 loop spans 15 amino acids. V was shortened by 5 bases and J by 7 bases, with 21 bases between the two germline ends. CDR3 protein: CASSPLGWQTGEQYF. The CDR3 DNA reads TGTGCCAGCAGTCCCTTAGGTTGGCAGACGGGGGAGCAGTACTTC.

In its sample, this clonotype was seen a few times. CDR3 bases: TGTGCCAGCAGCTTAAGTAGCAGGGCCTACGAGCAGTACGTC. Translating it yields CASSLSSRAYEQYV. The rearrangement links TRBV7-9 to TRBJ2-7; D is possibly TRBD1 (5 bases). This CDR3 has 14 residues. V shed 2 bases and J shed 2 bases, with 10 bases lying between them. CDR1 is SEHNR, CDR2 FQNEAQ, per germline (reference sequence).

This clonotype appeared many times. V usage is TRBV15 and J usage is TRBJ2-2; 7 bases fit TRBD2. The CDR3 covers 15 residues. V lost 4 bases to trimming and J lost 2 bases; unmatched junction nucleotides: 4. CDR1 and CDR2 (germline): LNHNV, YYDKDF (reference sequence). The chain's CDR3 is CATSTSGDNTGELFF. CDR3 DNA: TGTGCCACCAGCACGAGCGGGGATAACACCGGGGAGCTGTTTTTT.

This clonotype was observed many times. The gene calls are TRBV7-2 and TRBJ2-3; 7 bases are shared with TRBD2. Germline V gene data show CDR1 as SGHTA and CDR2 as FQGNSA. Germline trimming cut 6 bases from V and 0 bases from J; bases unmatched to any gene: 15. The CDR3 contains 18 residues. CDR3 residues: CASRSLRGSTSSTDTQYF. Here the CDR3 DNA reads TGTGCCAGCAGAAGCCTACGCGGGAGTACTTCTAGCACAGATACGCAGTATTTT.

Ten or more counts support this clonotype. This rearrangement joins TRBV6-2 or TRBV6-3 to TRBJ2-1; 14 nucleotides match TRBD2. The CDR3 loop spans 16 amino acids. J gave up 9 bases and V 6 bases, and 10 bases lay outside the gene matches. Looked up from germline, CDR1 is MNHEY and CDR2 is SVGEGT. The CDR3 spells CASSSRLAGGPSEQFF. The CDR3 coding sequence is TGTGCCAGCAGCTCTCGACTAGCGGGAGGGCCGTCTGAGCAGTTCTTC.

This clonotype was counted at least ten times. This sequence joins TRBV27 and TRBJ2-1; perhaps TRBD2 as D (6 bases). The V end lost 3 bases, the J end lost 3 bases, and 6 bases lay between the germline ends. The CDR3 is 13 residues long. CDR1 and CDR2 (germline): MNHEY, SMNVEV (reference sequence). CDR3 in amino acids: CASSLGGYNEQFF. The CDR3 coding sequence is TGTGCCAGCAGTTTGGGAGGCTACAATGAGCAGTTCTTC.

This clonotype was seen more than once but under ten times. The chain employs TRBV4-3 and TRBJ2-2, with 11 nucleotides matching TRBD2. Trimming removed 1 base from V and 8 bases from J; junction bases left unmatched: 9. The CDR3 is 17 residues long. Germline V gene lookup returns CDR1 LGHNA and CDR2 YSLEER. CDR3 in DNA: TGCGCCAGCAGCCAAGGCATACTAGCGGGAGTGACGGGGGAGCTGTTTTTT. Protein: CASSQGILAGVTGELFF.

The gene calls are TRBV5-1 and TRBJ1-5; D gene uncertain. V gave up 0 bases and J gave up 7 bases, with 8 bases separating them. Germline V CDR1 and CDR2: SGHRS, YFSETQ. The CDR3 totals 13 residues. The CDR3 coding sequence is TGCGCCAGCAGCTTGGGAGGGAAACAGCCCCAGCATTTT. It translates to CASSLGGKQPQHF.

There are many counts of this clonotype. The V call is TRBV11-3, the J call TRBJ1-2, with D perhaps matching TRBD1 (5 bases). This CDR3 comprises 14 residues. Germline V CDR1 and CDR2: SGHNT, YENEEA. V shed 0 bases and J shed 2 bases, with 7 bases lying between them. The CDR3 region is CASSLDGGNYGYTF. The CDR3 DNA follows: TGTGCCAGCAGCTTAGATGGGGGGAACTATGGCTACACCTTC.

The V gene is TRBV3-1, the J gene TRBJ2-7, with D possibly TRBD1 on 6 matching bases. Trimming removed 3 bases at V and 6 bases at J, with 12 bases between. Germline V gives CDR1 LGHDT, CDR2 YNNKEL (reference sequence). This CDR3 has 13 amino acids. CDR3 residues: CASSHRGPSEQYF. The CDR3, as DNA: TGTGCCAGCAGCCACAGGGGACCAAGCGAGCAGTACTTC.

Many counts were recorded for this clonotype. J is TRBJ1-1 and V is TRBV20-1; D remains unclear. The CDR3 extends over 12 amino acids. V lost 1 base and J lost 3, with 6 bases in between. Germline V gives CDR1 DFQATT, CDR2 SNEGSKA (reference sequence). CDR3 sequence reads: CSARAGYTEAFF. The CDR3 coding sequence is TGCAGTGCTAGAGCCGGATACACTGAAGCTTTCTTT.

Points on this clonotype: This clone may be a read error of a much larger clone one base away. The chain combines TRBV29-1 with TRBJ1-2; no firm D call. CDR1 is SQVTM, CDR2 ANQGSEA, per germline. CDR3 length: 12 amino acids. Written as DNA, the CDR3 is TGCGGCGCCGATACAGCTAACTATGGCTACACCTTC. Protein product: CGADTANYGYTF. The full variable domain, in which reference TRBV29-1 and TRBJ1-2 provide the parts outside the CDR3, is SAVISQKPSRDICQRGTSLTIQCQVDSQVTMMFWYRQQPGQSLTLIATANQGSEATYESGFVIDKFPISRPNLTFSTLTVSNMSPEDSSIYLCGADTANYGYTFGSGTRLTVV.

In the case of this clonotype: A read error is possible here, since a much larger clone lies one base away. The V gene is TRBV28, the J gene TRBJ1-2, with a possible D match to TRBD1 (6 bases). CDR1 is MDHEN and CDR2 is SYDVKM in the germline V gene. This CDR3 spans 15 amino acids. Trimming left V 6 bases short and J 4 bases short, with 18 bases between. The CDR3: CASRLASPGAYGYTF. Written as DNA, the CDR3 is TGTGCCAGCAGGCTCGCGTCGCCAGGGGCCTATGGCTACACCTTC.

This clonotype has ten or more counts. In nucleotides, the CDR3 is TGCGCCAGCAGCCAAGATCGGGGGACAGAAGAGACCCAGTACTTC. Translation: CASSQDRGTEETQYF. V gene TRBV4-3 combines with J gene TRBJ2-5; D may be TRBD1 (7 bases). The CDR3 extends over 15 amino acids. Trimming left V 0 bases short and J 3 bases short, with 11 bases between. Germline lookup yields CDR1 LGHNA and CDR2 YSLEER.

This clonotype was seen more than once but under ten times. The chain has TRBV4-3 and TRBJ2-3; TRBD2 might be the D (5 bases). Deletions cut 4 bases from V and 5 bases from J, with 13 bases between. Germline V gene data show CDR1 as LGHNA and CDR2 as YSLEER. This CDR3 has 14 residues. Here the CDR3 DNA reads TGCGCCAGCAGCCCCTTGAATGCGGGAGATACGCAGTATTTT. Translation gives CASSPLNAGDTQYF.

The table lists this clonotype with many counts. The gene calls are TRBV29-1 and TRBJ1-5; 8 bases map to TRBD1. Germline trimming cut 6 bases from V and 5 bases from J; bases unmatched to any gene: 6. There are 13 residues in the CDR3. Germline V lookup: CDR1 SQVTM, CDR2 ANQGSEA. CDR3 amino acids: CSVAGGADQPQHF. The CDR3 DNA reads TGCAGCGTGGCAGGGGGCGCGGATCAGCCCCAGCATTTT.

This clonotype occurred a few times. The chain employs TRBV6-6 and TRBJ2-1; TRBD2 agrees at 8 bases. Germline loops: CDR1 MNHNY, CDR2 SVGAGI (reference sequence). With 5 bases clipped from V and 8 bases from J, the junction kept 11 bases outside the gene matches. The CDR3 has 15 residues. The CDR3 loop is CASSNPGLGRDEQFF. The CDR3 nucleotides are TGTGCCAGCAGTAACCCGGGACTAGGAAGGGATGAGCAGTTCTTC.

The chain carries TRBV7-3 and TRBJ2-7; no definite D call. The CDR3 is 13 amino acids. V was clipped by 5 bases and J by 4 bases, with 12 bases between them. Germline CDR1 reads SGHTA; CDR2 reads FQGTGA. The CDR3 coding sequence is TGTGCCAGCAGCGCAAGTTCCTCGTACGAGCAGTACTTC. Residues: CASSASSSYEQYF.